The 32 T cell receptor beta chains in this list originate from one sample, sequenced in a study of T cell responses to AZD1222 COVID-19 vaccine. TCRdb's table, derived via immunoSEQ multiplex PCR, lists solely in-frame clones and lacks some. The sample carries around 180,000 clones, almost 90% recorded once. Material: peripheral blood, obtained on day 0 of AZD1222 vaccination. The receptor set was obtained from an adult in good health.

This chain connects TRBV2 to TRBJ2-5; D unclear. The V gene's germline CDR1 is SNHLY and CDR2 FYNNEI. This CDR3 is 13 amino acids long. Between the trimmed V and J ends, which lost 2 bases and 7 bases, there was a span of 11 bases. The CDR3, as DNA: TGTGCCAGCAGTGAAAGGGTTCCGGGGACCCAGTACTTC. Translation gives CASSERVPGTQYF.

The rearrangement joins TRBV5-4 to TRBJ1-2; a weak D match, TRBD1 (5 bases). Between the trimmed V and J ends, which lost 10 bases and 4 bases, there was a span of 17 bases. The germline V gene encodes CDR1 SGHNT and CDR2 YYREEE (reference sequence). The CDR3 has 13 amino acids. CDR3 nucleotide sequence: TGTGCCTCCAGGGCGCTGGCCGCCTATGGCTACACCTTC. Translating gives CASRALAAYGYTF.

This sequence joins TRBV15 and TRBJ2-7; the match to TRBD1 covers 8 bases. Unmatched junction bases numbered 6, after V lost 0 bases and J lost 2 bases. The CDR3 is made up of 16 amino acids. CDR1 is LNHNV, CDR2 YYDKDF, per germline (reference sequence). CDR3 region: CATSRDWQGATYEQYF. The CDR3 DNA sequence: TGTGCCACCAGCAGAGATTGGCAGGGGGCTACCTACGAGCAGTACTTC.

The chain couples TRBV12-3 or TRBV12-4 to TRBJ1-2; 8 bases align to TRBD1. The CDR3 consists of 13 residues. After removal of 4 bases from V and 8 bases from J, the junction contained 6 bases not matched to a gene. CDR3 sequence reads: CASSSGQGNGYTF. CDR3 nucleotides: TGTGCCAGCAGTTCAGGACAGGGTAACGGCTACACCTTC.

The CDR3 sequence is CASSHYASGSGNTIYF. CDR3 DNA: TGTGCCAGCAGCCATTATGCCTCGGGCTCTGGAAACACCATATATTTT. The genes are TRBV3-1 (or the pseudogene TRBV3-2) and TRBJ1-3; no clear D. V dropped 3 bases and J dropped 0 bases, with 12 bases sitting between them. In germline, CDR1 is LGHDT, CDR2 YNNKEL (reference sequence). The CDR3 length is 16 residues.

The chain carries TRBV30 and TRBJ1-2; possible D gene TRBD1, 5 bases. CDR1 is GTSNPN and CDR2 is SVGIG in the germline V gene (reference sequence). Trimming removed 0 bases from V and 8 bases from J, with 34 bases in between. This CDR3 has 20 amino acids. CDR3 in DNA: TGTGCCTGGAGTGTACCCGGATTCGGACGGGGCTCGGGATCGACGGGAGGCTACACCTTC. Its translation is CAWSVPGFGRGSGSTGGYTF.

This clone was recorded only once. V is TRBV4-1 and J is TRBJ1-5; D uncertain. This CDR3 contains 14 residues. V was pared by 0 bases and J by 7 bases, with 10 bases between. Looked up from germline, CDR1 is MGHRA and CDR2 is YSYEKL. CDR3 sequence reads: CASSQDLTRQPQHF. The CDR3 DNA reads as TGCGCCAGCAGCCAAGATCTAACACGGCAGCCCCAGCATTTT.

J is TRBJ1-1 and V is TRBV3-1 (or the pseudogene TRBV3-2); D uncertain. Per the germline V gene, CDR1 is LGHDT and CDR2 is YNNKEL (reference sequence). The CDR3 spans 17 residues. V lost 0 bases to trimming and J lost 1 base, with 15 bases between them. This chain's CDR3 is CASSQDLTNLGNTEAFF. CDR3 sequence (DNA): TGTGCCAGCAGCCAAGATCTTACCAACCTGGGGAACACTGAAGCTTTCTTT.

V usage is TRBV7-8 and J usage is TRBJ1-6, with 9 bases aligning to TRBD1. J lost 7 bases, V lost 3 bases, and 7 bases had no gene match. Germline CDR1 reads SGHVS; CDR2 reads FQNEAQ. The CDR3 consists of 16 residues. The CDR3 coding sequence is TGTGCCAGCAGCTTGACCCCGGGACAGGGAAATTCACCCCTCCACTTT. Its translation: CASSLTPGQGNSPLHF.

V usage is TRBV6-5 and J usage is TRBJ2-4, with D possibly being TRBD1 (6 bases). The germline V gene has CDR1 MNHEY and CDR2 SVGAGI. The V gene lost 6 bases and the J gene lost 0 bases, with 12 bases spanning the gap. This CDR3 is 15 amino acids long. Written as DNA, the CDR3 is TGTGCCAGCAGCCCGACAGGCGTAGCCAAAAACATTCAGTACTTC. This sequence encodes CASSPTGVAKNIQYF.

This clone was picked up one time. This chain uses TRBV5-4 with TRBJ1-1; 7 bases map to TRBD1. The length of the CDR3 is 15 residues. Germline CDR1 reads SGHNT; CDR2 reads YYREEE (reference sequence). V dropped 4 bases and J dropped 1; count of bases not matched to a gene: 7. The CDR3 is CASSAPKGANTEAFF. DNA for the CDR3: TGTGCCAGCAGCGCCCCTAAGGGGGCGAACACTGAAGCTTTCTTT.

The CDR3 spells CASRQGANEQFF. The CDR3 nucleotides are TGTGCCAGCAGGCAGGGGGCTAATGAGCAGTTCTTC. The rearrangement joins TRBV6-5 to TRBJ2-1, with 8 bases aligning to TRBD1. The V gene's germline CDR1 is MNHEY and CDR2 SVGAGI. The J segment lost 7 bases and the V segment lost 6 bases, leaving 2 bases of the junction unmatched. The CDR3 runs to 12 residues.

This sequence joins TRBV7-2 and TRBJ1-1; 7 bases align to TRBD1. V lost 1 base, J lost 4 bases, and 0 bases stayed unmatched. Germline V gives CDR1 SGHTA, CDR2 FQGNSA. The CDR3 spans 13 residues. The CDR3 bases are TGTGCCAGCAGCTTAGGGGACAGCACTGAAGCTTTCTTT. Its protein is CASSLGDSTEAFF.

The chain carries TRBV30 and TRBJ2-2; D unclear. The germline CDR1 and CDR2 sequences are GTSNPN and SVGIG (reference sequence). The V end was cut by 0 bases, the J end by 0 bases, with 8 bases between. The CDR3 sequence is 15 residues long. As DNA, the CDR3 is TGTGCCTGGAGTGTACTTCGGCCGAACACCGGGGAGCTGTTTTTT. Translating it yields CAWSVLRPNTGELFF.

This chain links TRBV18 with TRBJ2-7; TRBD1 matches at 7 bases. The germline CDR1 and CDR2 sequences are KGHSH and LQKENI. V lost 0 bases and J lost 2; bases outside the gene matches: 4. This CDR3 has 15 residues. Written as DNA, the CDR3 is TGTGCCAGCTCACCACCGGACAGGAAGGCCTACGAGCAGTACTTC. As protein: CASSPPDRKAYEQYF.

This sequence joins TRBV5-1 and TRBJ1-1, with no clear D. V lost 6 bases and J lost 2, with 14 bases in between. This CDR3 contains 14 residues. Germline assignment: CDR1 SGHRS and CDR2 YFSETQ. CDR3 nucleotide sequence: TGCGCCAGCACCCTTGGCGCACTCAACACTGAAGCTTTCTTT. It codes for CASTLGALNTEAFF.

V is TRBV14 and J is TRBJ1-1; weak D call: TRBD1 (5 bases). The V gene's germline CDR1 is SGHDN and CDR2 FVKESK. With 0 bases removed from V and 0 bases from J, the gap between germline ends came to 17 bases. The CDR3 length is 18 residues. The CDR3 protein is CASSQDWMVEGMNTEAFF. CDR3 in DNA: TGTGCCAGCAGCCAAGATTGGATGGTAGAGGGGATGAACACTGAAGCTTTCTTT.

This chain uses TRBV9 with TRBJ1-2, with unresolved D. The CDR3 contains 12 residues. Trimming shortened V by 3 bases and J by 8 bases, and 11 bases separated the two germline ends. Germline V gene lookup returns CDR1 SGDLS and CDR2 YYNGEE. The CDR3 loop is CASSGNSRGYTF. The CDR3 nucleotides read TGTGCCAGCAGCGGAAACAGCCGCGGCTACACCTTC. Drawing the rest from reference TRBV9 and TRBJ1-2, the complete variable domain is DSGVTQTPKHLITATGQRVTLRCSPRSGDLSVYWYQQSLDQGLQFLIQYYNGEERAKGNILERFSAQQFPDLHSELNLSSLELGDSALYFCASSGNSRGYTFGSGTRLTVV.

The V and J genes are TRBV19 and TRBJ2-5, with 7 bases that match TRBD1. This CDR3 comprises 15 residues. The junction had 6 bases not matched to a gene; V was cut back by 4 bases and J by 1 base. The germline gives CDR1 LNHDA, CDR2 SQIVND (reference sequence). The CDR3 coding sequence is TGTGCCAGTAGTACCGCCCGGGACAGCCAAGAGACCCAGTACTTC. Translating gives CASSTARDSQETQYF.

The chain links TRBV6-2 or TRBV6-3 to TRBJ2-5, with 8 nucleotides matching TRBD1. Unmatched junction bases numbered 14, after V lost 6 bases and J lost 5 bases. Looked up from germline, CDR1 is MNHEY and CDR2 is SVGEGT. This CDR3 spans 16 amino acids. CDR3 protein: CASSPYGTGQTETQYF. In nucleotides, the CDR3 is TGTGCCAGCAGCCCATACGGGACAGGACAAACGGAGACCCAGTACTTC.

As to this clone: The sample carries other DNA sequences with the same CDR3. The V call is TRBV9, the J call TRBJ1-4; possible D gene TRBD1, 5 bases. CDR1 and CDR2 (germline): SGDLS, YYNGEE. The germline V and J ends were trimmed by 4 bases and 2 bases, with 9 bases remaining between them. This CDR3 contains 14 residues. The CDR3 DNA is TGTGCCAGCAGCCTCGGGGGGACTAATGAAAAACTGTTTTTT. Amino acids: CASSLGGTNEKLFF.

This chain connects TRBV5-1 to TRBJ1-2; TRBD1 agrees at 7 bases. Germline assignment: CDR1 SGHRS and CDR2 YFSETQ. The CDR3 runs to 14 residues. The trim removed 4 bases at V and 2 bases at J, leaving 5 bases unmatched. In DNA, the CDR3 is TGCGCCAGCAGCGAACAGGGACAGAACTATGGCTACACCTTC. Encoded protein: CASSEQGQNYGYTF.

The chain couples TRBV7-3 to TRBJ1-5, with D possibly matching TRBD1 (6 bases). Deletions cut 4 bases from V and 4 bases from J, with 14 bases between. This CDR3 comprises 15 residues. The V gene's germline CDR1 is SGHTA and CDR2 FQGTGA. CDR3 DNA sequence: TGTGCCAGCAGCTGTAATTCCAGGGGTAATCAGCCCCAGCATTTT. It specifies CASSCNSRGNQPQHF.

The chain uses TRBV18 and TRBJ2-1; 9 nucleotides line up with TRBD1. V lost 3 bases, J lost 5 bases, and 11 bases stayed unmatched. The CDR3 runs 17 residues. CDR1 is KGHSH, CDR2 LQKENI, per germline. The CDR3 protein is CASSPPKPGQGNNEQFF. CDR3 nucleotide sequence: TGTGCCAGCTCACCGCCAAAACCGGGACAGGGAAACAATGAGCAGTTCTTC.

The chain is built from TRBV9 and TRBJ2-1; 9 positions agree with TRBD1. Germline CDR1 reads SGDLS; CDR2 reads YYNGEE. After removal of 3 bases from V and 0 bases from J, the junction contained 4 bases not matched to a gene. The CDR3 has 16 amino acids. This chain's CDR3 is CASSGGTGNSYNEQFF. CDR3 DNA: TGTGCCAGCAGCGGCGGGACAGGGAACTCCTACAATGAGCAGTTCTTC.

To note about this clone: Its ends do not fully match the called genes, so a read error is possible. The chain links TRBV7-7 to TRBJ2-3; D remains unclear. CDR3 size: 14 residues. CDR1 is SSHAT, CDR2 FNYEAQ, per germline (reference sequence). The CDR3 sequence: CASSSRVGTDTQYF. The CDR3 DNA is TGTGCTAGCAGCTCCCGGGTGGGGACAGATACGCAGTATTTT.

The rearrangement joins TRBV5-1 to TRBJ1-6; 10 bases match TRBD1. Germline loops: CDR1 SGHRS, CDR2 YFSETQ. Trimming removed 2 bases from V and 11 bases from J; junction bases left unmatched: 1. This CDR3 contains 13 residues. CDR3 sequence (DNA): TGCGCCAGCAGCTTTGGACAGGGGGCACCCCTCCACTTT. This encodes CASSFGQGAPLHF.

The chain combines TRBV9 with TRBJ2-2, with TRBD2 matching 7 bases. Trimming removed 3 bases from V and 6 bases from J; junction bases left unmatched: 11. The CDR3 is 16 amino acids. Germline-derived CDR1 and CDR2 are SGDLS and YYNGEE. The CDR3 spells CASSEGLGLAAGELFF. DNA of the CDR3: TGTGCCAGCAGCGAGGGCCTGGGGCTAGCGGCCGGGGAGCTGTTTTTT.

The V call is TRBV7-9, the J call TRBJ1-1; D may be TRBD1 (6 bases). Trimming removed 3 bases at V and 2 bases at J, with 10 bases between. Germline V gene lookup returns CDR1 SEHNR and CDR2 FQNEAQ (reference sequence). The CDR3 contains 14 residues. CDR3 nucleotides: TGTGCCAGCAGCTTGGGGGCAGGCAACACTGAAGCTTTCTTT. Translation: CASSLGAGNTEAFF.

The V gene is TRBV15, the J gene TRBJ1-1, with D unclear. This CDR3 region has 14 residues. From germline, CDR1 is LNHNV and CDR2 YYDKDF (reference sequence). V shed 0 bases and J shed 1 base, with 6 bases lying between them. The CDR3 reads CATSRDSRNTEAFF. For the CDR3, the DNA is TGTGCCACCAGCAGAGATTCGCGGAACACTGAAGCTTTCTTT.

This chain links TRBV14 with TRBJ1-1, with a weak D call TRBD1 (5 bases). Germline V gives CDR1 SGHDN, CDR2 FVKESK. The CDR3 covers 14 residues. Trimming removed 0 bases from V and 5 bases from J, with 10 bases in between. The CDR3 DNA reads as TGTGCCAGCAGCCAAGAGGGGGTCAGGACTGAAGCTTTCTTT. It codes for CASSQEGVRTEAFF.

In nucleotides, the CDR3 is TGCGCCAGCAGCGGGGGGGCGATTAATGAAAAACTGTTTTTT. Protein product: CASSGGAINEKLFF. The V and J genes are TRBV5-1 and TRBJ1-4; weak D call: TRBD1 (6 bases). This CDR3 spans 14 amino acids. Trimming cost V 4 bases and J 4 bases, with 11 bases left between them. The germline V gene has CDR1 SGHRS and CDR2 YFSETQ.